This T cell receptor (beta chain) is from a study of T cell changes during pregnancy in multiple sclerosis. The CDR3 loop spans 15 amino acids. Germline CDR1 and CDR2: MNHNS and SASEGT. V shed 7 bases, J shed 5 bases, and the junction held 13 bases outside the gene matches. Measured with immunoSEQ multiplex PCR; TCRdb has only the in-frame clones, and not every one. The table shows about 20,000 clones, with over 70% occurring only once. The clonotype originates from a female donor in good health, enrolled as a control in a pregnancy study. This material consisted of CD8+ T cells from peripheral blood mononuclear cells, taken in the third trimester of pregnancy. This rearrangement joins TRBV6-1 to TRBJ1-1; 7 positions match TRBD1. The CDR3 protein is CASTDRDSPGTEAFF. The CDR3 DNA reads TGTGCCAGCACTGACCGGGACAGTCCCGGTACTGAAGCTTTCTTT.